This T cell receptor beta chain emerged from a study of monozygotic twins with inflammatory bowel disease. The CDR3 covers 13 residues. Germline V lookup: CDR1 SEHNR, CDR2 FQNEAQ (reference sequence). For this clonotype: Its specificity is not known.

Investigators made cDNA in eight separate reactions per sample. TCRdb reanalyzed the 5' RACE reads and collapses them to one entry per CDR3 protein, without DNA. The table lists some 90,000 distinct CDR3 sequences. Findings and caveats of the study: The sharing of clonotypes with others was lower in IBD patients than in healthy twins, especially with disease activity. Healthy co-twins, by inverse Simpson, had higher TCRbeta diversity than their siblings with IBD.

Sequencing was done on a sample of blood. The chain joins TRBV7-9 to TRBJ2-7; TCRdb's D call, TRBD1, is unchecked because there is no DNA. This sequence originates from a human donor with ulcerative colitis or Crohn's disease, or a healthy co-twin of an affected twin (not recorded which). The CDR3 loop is CASSPGGAYEQYF.